Described below is a single T cell receptor (beta chain) sequence and its context. Its cognate antigen is unknown. Both 60 Vbeta primers and 13 Jbeta primers went into the PCR. Profiled with immunoSEQ multiplex PCR; TCRdb holds only in-frame clones, not every one. The table records a few hundred thousand clones, 77% of them present only once. Germline V gives CDR1 SGHTA, CDR2 FQGTGA. Trimming left V 5 bases short and J 0 bases short, with 8 bases between. The CDR3 totals 14 residues. The data are from a study of cytomegalovirus exposure and HLA in healthy donors. Study results and limitations: CMV serostatus was the sole immune exposure data available.

The sample consisted of PBMCs. This chain connects TRBV7-3 to TRBJ1-3, with unresolved D. This clonotype was sampled from a woman aged 55-69 years in good health and CMV-seropositive. CDR3 sequence: CASSPGSSGNTIYF. The CDR3 bases are TGTGCCAGCAGCCCCGGGAGCTCTGGAAACACCATATATTTT.